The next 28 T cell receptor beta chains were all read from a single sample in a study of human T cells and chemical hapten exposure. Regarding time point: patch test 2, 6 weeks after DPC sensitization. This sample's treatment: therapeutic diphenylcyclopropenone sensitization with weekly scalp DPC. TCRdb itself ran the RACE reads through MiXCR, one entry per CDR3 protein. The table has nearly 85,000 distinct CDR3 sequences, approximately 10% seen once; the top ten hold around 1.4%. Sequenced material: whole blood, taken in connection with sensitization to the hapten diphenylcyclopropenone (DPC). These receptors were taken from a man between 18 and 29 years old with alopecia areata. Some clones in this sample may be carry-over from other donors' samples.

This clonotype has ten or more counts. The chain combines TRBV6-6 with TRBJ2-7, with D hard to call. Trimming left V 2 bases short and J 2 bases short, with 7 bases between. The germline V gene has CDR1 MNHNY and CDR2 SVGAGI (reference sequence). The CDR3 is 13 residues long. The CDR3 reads CASSYVQTYEQYF. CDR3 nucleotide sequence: TGTGCCAGCAGTTACGTACAGACCTACGAGCAGTACTTC.

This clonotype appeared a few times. The CDR3 loop is CASSFDRGSYNEQFF. In DNA form, the CDR3 reads TGTGCCAGCAGTTTCGACAGGGGGTCCTACAATGAGCAGTTCTTC. The chain links TRBV2 to TRBJ2-1, with 9 bases matching TRBD1. The J segment lost 1 base and the V segment lost 5 bases, leaving 3 bases of the junction unmatched. The CDR3 is 15 amino acids. From germline, CDR1 is SNHLY and CDR2 FYNNEI.

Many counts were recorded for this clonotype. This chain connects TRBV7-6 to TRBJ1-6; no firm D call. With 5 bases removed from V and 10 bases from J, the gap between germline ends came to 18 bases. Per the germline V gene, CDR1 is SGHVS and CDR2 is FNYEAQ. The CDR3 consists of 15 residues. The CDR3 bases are TGTGCCAGCAGCCCGCGGACGGTGGCTGACTCACCCCTCCACTTT. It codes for CASSPRTVADSPLHF.

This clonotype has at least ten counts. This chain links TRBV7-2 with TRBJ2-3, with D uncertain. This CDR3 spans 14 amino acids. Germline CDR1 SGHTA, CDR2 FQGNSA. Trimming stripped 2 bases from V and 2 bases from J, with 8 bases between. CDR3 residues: CASSLSTDTDTQYF. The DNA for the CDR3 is TGTGCCAGCAGCTTAAGTACTGACACAGATACGCAGTATTTT. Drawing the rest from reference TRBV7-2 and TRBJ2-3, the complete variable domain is GAGVSQSPSNKVTEKGKDVELRCDPISGHTALYWYRQSLGQGLEFLIYFQGNSAPDKSGLPSDRFSAERTGGSVSTLTIQRTQQEDSAVYLCASSLSTDTDTQYFGPGTRLTVL.

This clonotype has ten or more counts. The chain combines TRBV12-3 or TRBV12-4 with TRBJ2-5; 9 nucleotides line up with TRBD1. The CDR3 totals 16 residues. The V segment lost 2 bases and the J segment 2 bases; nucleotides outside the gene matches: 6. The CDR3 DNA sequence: TGTGCCAGCAGTTTAACAGGGACAGGGACTCAAGAGACCCAGTACTTC. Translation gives CASSLTGTGTQETQYF.

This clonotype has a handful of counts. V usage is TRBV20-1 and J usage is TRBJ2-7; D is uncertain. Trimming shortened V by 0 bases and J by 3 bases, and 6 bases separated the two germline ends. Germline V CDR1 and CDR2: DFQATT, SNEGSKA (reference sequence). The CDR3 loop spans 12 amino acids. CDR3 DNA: TGCAGTGCTAGAGATGCGATCTACGAGCAGTACTTC. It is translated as CSARDAIYEQYF.

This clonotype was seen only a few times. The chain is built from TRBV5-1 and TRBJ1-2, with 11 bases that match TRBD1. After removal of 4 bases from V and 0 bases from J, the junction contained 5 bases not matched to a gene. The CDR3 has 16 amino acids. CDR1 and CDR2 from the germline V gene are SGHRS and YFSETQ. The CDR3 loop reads CASSDRTGGPNYGYTF. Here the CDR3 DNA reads TGCGCCAGCAGCGACAGGACAGGGGGCCCTAACTATGGCTACACCTTC. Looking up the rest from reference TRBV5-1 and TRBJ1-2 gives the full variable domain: KAGVTQTPRYLIKTRGQQVTLSCSPISGHRSVSWYQQTPGQGLQFLFEYFSETQRNKGNFPGRFSGRQFSNSRSEMNVSTLELGDSALYLCASSDRTGGPNYGYTFGSGTRLTVV.

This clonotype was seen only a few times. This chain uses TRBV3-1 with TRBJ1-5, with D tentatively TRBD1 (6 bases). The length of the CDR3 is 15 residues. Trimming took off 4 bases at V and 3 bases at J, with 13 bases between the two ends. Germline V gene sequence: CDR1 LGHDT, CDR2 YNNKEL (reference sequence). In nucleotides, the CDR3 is TGTGCCAGCAGCCTTGAGGGGGGTCTCAATCAGCCCCAGCATTTT. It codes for CASSLEGGLNQPQHF.

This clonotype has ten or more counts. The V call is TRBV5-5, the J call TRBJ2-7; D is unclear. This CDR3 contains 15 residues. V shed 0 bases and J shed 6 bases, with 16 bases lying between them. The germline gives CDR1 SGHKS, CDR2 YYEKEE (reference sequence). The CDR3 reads CASSLEVVMVGEQYF. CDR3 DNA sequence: TGTGCCAGCAGCTTGGAGGTAGTGATGGTGGGCGAGCAGTACTTC.

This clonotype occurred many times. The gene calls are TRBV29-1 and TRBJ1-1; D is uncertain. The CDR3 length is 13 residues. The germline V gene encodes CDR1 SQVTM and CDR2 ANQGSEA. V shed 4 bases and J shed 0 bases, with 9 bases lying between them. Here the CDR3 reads CSVGKVLNTEAFF. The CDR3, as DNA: TGCAGCGTTGGGAAGGTCTTGAACACTGAAGCTTTCTTT.

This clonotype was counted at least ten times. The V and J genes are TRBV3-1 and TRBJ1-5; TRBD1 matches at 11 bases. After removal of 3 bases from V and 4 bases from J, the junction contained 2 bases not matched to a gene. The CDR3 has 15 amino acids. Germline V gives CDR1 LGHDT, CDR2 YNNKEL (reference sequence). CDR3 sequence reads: CASSHGDRGNQPQHF. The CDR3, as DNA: TGTGCCAGCAGCCATGGGGACAGGGGGAATCAGCCCCAGCATTTT. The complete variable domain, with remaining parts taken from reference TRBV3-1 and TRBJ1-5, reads DTAVSQTPKYLVTQMGNDKSIKCEQNLGHDTMYWYKQDSKKFLKIMFSYNNKELIINETVPNRFSPKSPDKAHLNLHINSLELGDSAVYFCASSHGDRGNQPQHFGDGTRLSIL.

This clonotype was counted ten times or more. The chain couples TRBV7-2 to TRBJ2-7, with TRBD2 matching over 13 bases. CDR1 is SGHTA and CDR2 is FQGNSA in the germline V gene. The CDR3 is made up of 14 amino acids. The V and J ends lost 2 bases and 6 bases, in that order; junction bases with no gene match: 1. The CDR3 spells CASSLWTSGGEQYV. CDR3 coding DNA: TGTGCCAGCAGCTTATGGACTAGCGGGGGCGAGCAGTACGTC.

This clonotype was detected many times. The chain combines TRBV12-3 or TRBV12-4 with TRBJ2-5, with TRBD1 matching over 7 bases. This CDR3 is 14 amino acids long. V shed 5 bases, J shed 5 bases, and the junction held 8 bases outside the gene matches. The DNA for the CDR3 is TGTGCCAGCAGTCCATGGACAGGTGACGAGACCCAGTACTTC. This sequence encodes CASSPWTGDETQYF.

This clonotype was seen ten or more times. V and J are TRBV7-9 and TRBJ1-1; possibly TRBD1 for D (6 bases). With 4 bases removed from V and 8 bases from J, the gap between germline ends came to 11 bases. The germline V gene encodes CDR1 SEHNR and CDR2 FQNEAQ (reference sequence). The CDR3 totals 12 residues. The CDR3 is CASSYRTEEAFF. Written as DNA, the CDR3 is TGTGCCAGCAGCTACCGGACAGAAGAAGCTTTCTTT.

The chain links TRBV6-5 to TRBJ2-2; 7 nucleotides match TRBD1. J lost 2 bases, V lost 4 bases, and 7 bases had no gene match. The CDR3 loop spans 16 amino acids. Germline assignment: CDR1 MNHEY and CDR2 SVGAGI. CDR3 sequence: CASSFTGAPNTGELFF. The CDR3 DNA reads TGTGCCAGCAGTTTCACAGGGGCCCCCAACACCGGGGAGCTGTTTTTT.

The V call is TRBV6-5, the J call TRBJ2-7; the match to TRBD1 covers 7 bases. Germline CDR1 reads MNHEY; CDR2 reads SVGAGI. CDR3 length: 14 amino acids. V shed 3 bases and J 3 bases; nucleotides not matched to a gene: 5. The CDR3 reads CASSYEQGIYEQYF. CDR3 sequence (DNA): TGTGCCAGCAGTTATGAACAGGGGATCTACGAGCAGTACTTC.

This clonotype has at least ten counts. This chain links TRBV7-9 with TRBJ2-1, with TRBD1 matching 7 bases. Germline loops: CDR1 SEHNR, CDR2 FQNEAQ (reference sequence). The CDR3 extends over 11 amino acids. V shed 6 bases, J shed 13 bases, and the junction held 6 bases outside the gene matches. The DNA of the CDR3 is TGTGCCAGCAGGACAGGGTGGATACAGTTCTTC. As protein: CASRTGWIQFF.

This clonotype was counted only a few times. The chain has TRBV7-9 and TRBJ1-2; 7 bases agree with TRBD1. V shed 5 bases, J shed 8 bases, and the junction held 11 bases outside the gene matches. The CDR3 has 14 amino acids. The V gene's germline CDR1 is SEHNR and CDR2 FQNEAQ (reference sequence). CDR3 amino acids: CASSPGQAAKGYTF. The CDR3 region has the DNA TGTGCCAGCAGCCCCGGACAGGCCGCTAAGGGCTACACCTTC.

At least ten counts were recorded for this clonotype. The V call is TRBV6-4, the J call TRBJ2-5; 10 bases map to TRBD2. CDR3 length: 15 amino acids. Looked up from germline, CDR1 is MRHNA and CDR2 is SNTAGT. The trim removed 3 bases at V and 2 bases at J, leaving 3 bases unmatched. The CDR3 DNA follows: TGTGCCAGCAGTGAGAGCGGGGGGGAGCAAGAGACCCAGTACTTC. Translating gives CASSESGGEQETQYF.

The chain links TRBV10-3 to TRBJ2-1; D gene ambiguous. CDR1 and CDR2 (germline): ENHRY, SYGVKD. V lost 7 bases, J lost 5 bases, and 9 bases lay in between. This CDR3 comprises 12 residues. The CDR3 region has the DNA TGTGCCATCACTGACCCACACAATGAGCAGTTCTTC. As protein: CAITDPHNEQFF.

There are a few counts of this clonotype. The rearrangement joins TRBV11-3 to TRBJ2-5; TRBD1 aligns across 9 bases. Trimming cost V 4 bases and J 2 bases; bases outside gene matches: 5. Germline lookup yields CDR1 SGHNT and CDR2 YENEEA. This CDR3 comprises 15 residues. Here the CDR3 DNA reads TGTGCCAGCAGCTCAGGGACAGGGCTTCAAGAGACCCAGTACTTC. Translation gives CASSSGTGLQETQYF.

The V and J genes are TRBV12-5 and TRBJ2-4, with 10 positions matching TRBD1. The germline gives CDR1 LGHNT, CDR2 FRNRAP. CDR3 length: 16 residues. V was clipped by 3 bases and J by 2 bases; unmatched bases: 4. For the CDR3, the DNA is TGTGCTAGTGGTTTCGGGACAGGGGAAACCAAAAACATTCAGTACTTC. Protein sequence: CASGFGTGETKNIQYF. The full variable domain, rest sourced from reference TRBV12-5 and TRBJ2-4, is DARVTQTPRHKVTEMGQEVTMRCQPILGHNTVFWYRQTMMQGLELLAYFRNRAPLDDSGMPKDRFSAEMPDATLATLKIQPSEPRDSAVYFCASGFGTGETKNIQYFGAGTRLSVL.

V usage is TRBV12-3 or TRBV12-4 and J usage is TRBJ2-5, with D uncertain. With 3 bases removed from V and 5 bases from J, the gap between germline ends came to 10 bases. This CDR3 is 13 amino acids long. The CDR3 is CASSFISGETQYF. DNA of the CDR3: TGTGCCAGCAGTTTTATTTCTGGGGAGACCCAGTACTTC.

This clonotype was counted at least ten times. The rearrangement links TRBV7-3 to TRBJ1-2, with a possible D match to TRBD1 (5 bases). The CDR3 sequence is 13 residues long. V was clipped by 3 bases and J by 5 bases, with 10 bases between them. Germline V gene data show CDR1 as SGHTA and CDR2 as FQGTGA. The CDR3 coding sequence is TGTGCCAGCAGCTTTGGGGGAGAGTATGGCTACACCTTC. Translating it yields CASSFGGEYGYTF.

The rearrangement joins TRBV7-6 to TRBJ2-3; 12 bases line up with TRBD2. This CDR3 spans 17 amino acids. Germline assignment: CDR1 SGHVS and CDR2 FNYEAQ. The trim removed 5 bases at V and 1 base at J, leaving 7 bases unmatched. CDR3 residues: CASSARTSGDRTDTQYF. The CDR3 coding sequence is TGTGCCAGCAGCGCAAGGACTAGCGGGGATCGCACAGATACGCAGTATTTT.

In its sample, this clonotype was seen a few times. The CDR3 reads CASTFRSLTDTQYF. The DNA of the CDR3 is TGTGCCAGCACCTTCAGGAGCCTCACAGATACGCAGTATTTT. This chain links TRBV28 with TRBJ2-3; D is uncertain. V lost 7 bases, J lost 2 bases, and 13 bases lay in between. The CDR3 loop spans 14 amino acids. CDR1 MDHEN and CDR2 SYDVKM come from the germline V gene.

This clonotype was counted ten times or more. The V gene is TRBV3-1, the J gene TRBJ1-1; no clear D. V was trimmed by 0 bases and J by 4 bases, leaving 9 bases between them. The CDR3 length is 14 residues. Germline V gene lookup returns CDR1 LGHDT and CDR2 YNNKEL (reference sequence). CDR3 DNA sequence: TGTGCCAGCAGCCAAGATCCCCAAGCCACTGAAGCTTTCTTT. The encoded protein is CASSQDPQATEAFF.

This CDR3 reads CASSLSQGQLLWDGELFF. In nucleotides, the CDR3 is TGTGCCAGCAGTTTGTCTCAGGGCCAACTCCTGTGGGACGGGGAGCTGTTTTTT. V and J are TRBV27 and TRBJ2-2; possibly TRBD1 for D (5 bases). Germline CDR1 and CDR2: MNHEY and SMNVEV (reference sequence). Trimming stripped 3 bases from V and 7 bases from J, with 24 bases between. CDR3 length: 18 amino acids.